A selection of T cell receptor beta chains follows, all from one sample in a study of beta chain features in type 1 diabetes. The method was immunoSEQ multiplex PCR; TCRdb's version includes in-frame clones alone and lacks a portion of them. The data hold 350,000 or so clones, with around 19% observed a single time. The specimen was naive CD4+ T cells from blood. The receptors come from a woman aged 18-29 years in good health. Both conserved end residues are part of each CDR3. D genes are given only for firm matches. Clone size, where shown, is once, few, many, or a class for clones that have expanded.

v_gene: TRBV6-1
d_gene: -
abundance: -
j_gene: TRBJ2-1
CDR3aa: CASMGLSSAYNEQFF
CDR3nt: TGTGCCAGCATGGGGCTCTCCAGCGCCTACAATGAGCAGTTCTTC

v_gene: TRBV10-3
d_gene: TRBD1
abundance: -
j_gene: TRBJ2-3
CDR3aa: CATLGQGAGDTQYF
CDR3nt: TGTGCCACCCTTGGACAGGGGGCTGGAGATACGCAGTATTTT

v_gene: TRBV7-2
d_gene: -
abundance: few
j_gene: TRBJ2-5
CDR3aa: CASSLWGEETQYF
CDR3nt: TGTGCCAGCAGCTTATGGGGCGAGGAGACCCAGTACTTC

v_gene: TRBV7-2
d_gene: -
abundance: -
j_gene: TRBJ2-7
CDR3aa: CASSLAGTGAYEQYF
CDR3nt: TGTGCCAGCAGCTTAGCTGGGACGGGGGCCTACGAGCAGTACTTC

v_gene: TRBV5-1
d_gene: TRBD2
abundance: -
j_gene: TRBJ2-1
CDR3aa: CASTVAGGRDEQFF
CDR3nt: TGCGCCAGCACCGTAGCGGGGGGGCGCGATGAGCAGTTCTTC

v_gene: TRBV5-1
d_gene: TRBD1
abundance: -
j_gene: TRBJ1-6
CDR3aa: CASSTGEYSPLHF
CDR3nt: TGCGCCAGCAGCACAGGGGAGTATTCACCCCTCCACTTT

v_gene: TRBV30
d_gene: -
abundance: few
j_gene: TRBJ1-1
CDR3aa: CAWRDQWRGTEAFF
CDR3nt: TGTGCCTGGAGGGATCAGTGGCGGGGCACTGAAGCTTTCTTT

v_gene: TRBV18
d_gene: -
abundance: few
j_gene: TRBJ2-5
CDR3aa: CASSPRAGEQETQYF
CDR3nt: TGTGCCAGCTCACCCCGGGCAGGGGAGCAAGAGACCCAGTACTTC

v_gene: TRBV19
d_gene: TRBD1
abundance: few
j_gene: TRBJ2-7
CDR3aa: CASSRNRGTPYEQYF
CDR3nt: TGTGCCAGTTCACGCAACAGGGGTACTCCCTACGAGCAGTACTTC

v_gene: TRBV6-5
d_gene: -
abundance: -
j_gene: TRBJ2-3
CDR3aa: CASRRRQGDTQYF
CDR3nt: TGTGCCAGCAGGAGACGTCAGGGAGATACGCAGTATTTT

v_gene: TRBV11-2
d_gene: TRBD2
abundance: few
j_gene: TRBJ2-1
CDR3aa: CASRPLAGGYNEQFF
CDR3nt: TGTGCCAGCAGACCACTAGCGGGGGGGTACAATGAGCAGTTCTTC

v_gene: TRBV6-1
d_gene: TRBD1
abundance: few
j_gene: TRBJ2-5
CDR3aa: CASNPQGQETQYF
CDR3nt: TGTGCCAGCAATCCACAGGGGCAAGAGACCCAGTACTTC

v_gene: TRBV13
d_gene: TRBD1
abundance: -
j_gene: TRBJ2-7
CDR3aa: CASSFRQGPLVAEQYF
CDR3nt: TGTGCCAGCAGCTTCCGACAGGGTCCCCTGGTCGCCGAGCAGTACTTC

v_gene: TRBV7-3
d_gene: TRBD1
abundance: few
j_gene: TRBJ2-1
CDR3aa: CASSRDRGNNEQFF
CDR3nt: TGTGCCAGCAGCCGGGACAGGGGTAACAATGAGCAGTTCTTC

v_gene: TRBV2
d_gene: TRBD1
abundance: few
j_gene: TRBJ2-2
CDR3aa: CATDREAGELFF
CDR3nt: TGTGCCACCGACAGGGAAGCCGGGGAGCTGTTTTTT

v_gene: TRBV18
d_gene: TRBD1
abundance: few
j_gene: TRBJ2-4
CDR3aa: CASSPGTGSKNIQYF
CDR3nt: TGTGCCAGCTCACCAGGGACAGGGTCCAAAAACATTCAGTACTTC

v_gene: TRBV18
d_gene: TRBD2
abundance: -
j_gene: TRBJ2-7
CDR3aa: CASSIAGFSYEQYF
CDR3nt: TGTGCCAGCTCGATAGCGGGTTTCTCCTACGAGCAGTACTTC

v_gene: TRBV7-9
d_gene: -
abundance: few
j_gene: TRBJ2-1
CDR3aa: CASSPSRLSANEQFF
CDR3nt: TGTGCCAGCAGCCCTTCACGACTAAGCGCCAATGAGCAGTTCTTC

v_gene: TRBV25-1
d_gene: TRBD1
abundance: few
j_gene: TRBJ1-1
CDR3aa: CASSGQGAFSEAFF
CDR3nt: TGTGCCAGCAGTGGCCAGGGGGCTTTTTCTGAAGCTTTCTTT

v_gene: TRBV2
d_gene: -
abundance: -
j_gene: TRBJ2-7
CDR3aa: CASSDRGEGTRSYEQYF
CDR3nt: TGTGCCAGCAGTGATAGGGGAGAAGGGACAAGGTCCTACGAGCAGTACTTC

v_gene: TRBV7-9
d_gene: -
abundance: few
j_gene: TRBJ2-7
CDR3aa: CASSFGALAGGHEQYF
CDR3nt: TGTGCCAGCAGCTTCGGAGCACTAGCCGGTGGCCACGAGCAGTACTTC

v_gene: TRBV15
d_gene: -
abundance: -
j_gene: TRBJ2-1
CDR3aa: CATKRATYNEQFF
CDR3nt: TGTGCCACCAAGCGGGCTACGTACAATGAGCAGTTCTTC

v_gene: TRBV27
d_gene: TRBD1
abundance: -
j_gene: TRBJ2-7
CDR3aa: CASKKGTGHSYEQYF
CDR3nt: TGTGCCAGCAAAAAGGGGACAGGGCACTCCTACGAGCAGTACTTC

v_gene: TRBV30
d_gene: -
abundance: -
j_gene: TRBJ1-5
CDR3aa: CAWGWPGNQPQHF
CDR3nt: TGTGCCTGGGGCTGGCCTGGCAATCAGCCCCAGCATTTT

v_gene: TRBV18
d_gene: -
abundance: -
j_gene: TRBJ2-7
CDR3aa: CASSPTGYGKAYEQYF
CDR3nt: TGTGCCAGCTCACCAACGGGGTACGGGAAAGCCTACGAGCAGTACTTC

v_gene: TRBV5-6
d_gene: TRBD1
abundance: -
j_gene: TRBJ2-5
CDR3aa: CASSSRIPGQGEYF
CDR3nt: TGTGCCAGCAGCTCCAGAATTCCGGGACAGGGAGAGTACTTC

v_gene: TRBV7-9
d_gene: TRBD1
abundance: few
j_gene: TRBJ2-1
CDR3aa: CASSLGTGGLLRQHEQFF
CDR3nt: TGTGCCAGCAGCTTAGGGACAGGGGGACTACTACGCCAACATGAGCAGTTCTTC

v_gene: TRBV5-1
d_gene: TRBD1
abundance: few
j_gene: TRBJ2-3
CDR3aa: CASSPLVGGNTDTQYF
CDR3nt: TGCGCCAGCAGCCCACTGGTAGGGGGCAACACAGATACGCAGTATTTT

v_gene: TRBV7-2
d_gene: TRBD2
abundance: few
j_gene: TRBJ2-1
CDR3aa: CASSLGLAGVDEQFF
CDR3nt: TGTGCCAGCAGCCTGGGACTAGCGGGAGTCGATGAGCAGTTCTTC

v_gene: TRBV7-9
d_gene: -
abundance: -
j_gene: TRBJ1-2
CDR3aa: CASSLGQGISGYTF
CDR3nt: TGTGCCAGCAGCTTGGGGCAGGGGATTAGTGGCTACACCTTC

v_gene: TRBV15
d_gene: -
abundance: -
j_gene: TRBJ2-7
CDR3aa: CATSRGSDKAYEQYF
CDR3nt: TGTGCCACCAGCAGGGGTTCGGACAAGGCCTACGAGCAGTACTTC

v_gene: TRBV6-5
d_gene: -
abundance: -
j_gene: TRBJ2-6
CDR3aa: CASSFSGNSGANVLTF
CDR3nt: TGTGCCAGCAGTTTTAGCGGTAACTCTGGGGCCAACGTCCTGACTTTC

v_gene: TRBV30
d_gene: TRBD1
abundance: few
j_gene: TRBJ1-1
CDR3aa: CAWIKGAETEAFF
CDR3nt: TGTGCCTGGATTAAGGGGGCTGAGACTGAAGCTTTCTTT

v_gene: TRBV7-2
d_gene: -
abundance: few
j_gene: TRBJ2-3
CDR3aa: CASSFQEQDTQYF
CDR3nt: TGTGCCAGCAGCTTTCAGGAACAAGATACGCAGTATTTT

v_gene: TRBV5-1
d_gene: TRBD1
abundance: few
j_gene: TRBJ2-4
CDR3aa: CASSFVGQGVLKNIQYF
CDR3nt: TGCGCCAGCAGCTTTGTGGGACAGGGGGTCCTGAAAAACATTCAGTACTTC

v_gene: TRBV29-1
d_gene: -
abundance: -
j_gene: TRBJ2-7
CDR3aa: CSVSGGRSAYEQYF
CDR3nt: TGCAGCGTTTCAGGAGGACGATCGGCCTACGAGCAGTACTTC

v_gene: TRBV15
d_gene: -
abundance: -
j_gene: TRBJ1-5
CDR3aa: CATSPDSNQPQHF
CDR3nt: TGTGCCACCAGCCCAGATAGCAATCAGCCCCAGCATTTT

v_gene: TRBV13
d_gene: TRBD1
abundance: once
j_gene: TRBJ2-7
CDR3aa: CASSVRDRGPHEQYF
CDR3nt: TGTGCCAGCAGCGTCCGGGACAGGGGGCCCCACGAGCAGTACTTC

v_gene: TRBV7-9
d_gene: -
abundance: -
j_gene: TRBJ2-6
CDR3aa: CASSLVEAGANVLTF
CDR3nt: TGTGCCAGCAGCTTAGTCGAGGCTGGGGCCAACGTCCTGACTTTC

v_gene: TRBV2
d_gene: -
abundance: few
j_gene: TRBJ1-2
CDR3aa: CASSRQGRSNYGYTF
CDR3nt: TGTGCCAGCAGCCGGCAGGGTCGATCCAACTATGGCTACACCTTC

v_gene: TRBV7-3
d_gene: TRBD1
abundance: few
j_gene: TRBJ2-7
CDR3aa: CASSPGQGYEQYF
CDR3nt: TGTGCCAGCAGCCCCGGACAGGGCTACGAGCAGTACTTC

v_gene: TRBV7-9
d_gene: -
abundance: -
j_gene: TRBJ1-1
CDR3aa: CASETQNTEAFF
CDR3nt: TGTGCCAGTGAGACTCAGAACACTGAAGCTTTCTTT

v_gene: TRBV30
d_gene: -
abundance: -
j_gene: TRBJ2-3
CDR3aa: CAWSASGHGDTQYF
CDR3nt: TGTGCCTGGAGTGCGAGCGGGCATGGGGATACGCAGTATTTT

v_gene: TRBV5-4
d_gene: TRBD1
abundance: few
j_gene: TRBJ2-7
CDR3aa: CASADPRQGAIEQYF
CDR3nt: TGTGCCAGCGCCGACCCGCGACAGGGGGCAATCGAGCAGTACTTC

v_gene: TRBV30
d_gene: -
abundance: -
j_gene: TRBJ1-2
CDR3aa: CACRKGGYTF
CDR3nt: TGTGCCTGCCGGAAGGGGGGCTACACCTTC

v_gene: TRBV29-1
d_gene: TRBD1
abundance: few
j_gene: TRBJ2-3
CDR3aa: CSGQGVGTDTQYF
CDR3nt: TGCAGCGGCCAGGGGGTCGGGACAGATACGCAGTATTTT

v_gene: TRBV29-1
d_gene: TRBD1
abundance: -
j_gene: TRBJ2-2
CDR3aa: CSAGTGDTGELFF
CDR3nt: TGCAGCGCCGGGACAGGGGACACCGGGGAGCTGTTTTTT

v_gene: TRBV5-6
d_gene: -
abundance: -
j_gene: TRBJ1-2
CDR3aa: CASSSEGGYTF
CDR3nt: TGTGCCAGCAGCTCTGAGGGCGGCTACACCTTC

v_gene: TRBV5-4
d_gene: -
abundance: once
j_gene: TRBJ2-7
CDR3aa: CASSLTRSGNEQYF
CDR3nt: TGTGCCAGCAGCTTGACAAGAAGTGGTAACGAGCAGTACTTC

v_gene: TRBV5-1
d_gene: TRBD2
abundance: few
j_gene: TRBJ2-5
CDR3aa: CASSASGGRQETQYF
CDR3nt: TGCGCCAGCAGCGCGAGCGGGGGGCGCCAAGAGACCCAGTACTTC

v_gene: TRBV6-5
d_gene: -
abundance: -
j_gene: TRBJ2-7
CDR3aa: CASSYRGLLYEQYF
CDR3nt: TGTGCCAGCAGTTACAGGGGCCTCCTATACGAGCAGTACTTC

v_gene: TRBV7-9
d_gene: -
abundance: few
j_gene: TRBJ2-5
CDR3aa: CASSSFREETQYF
CDR3nt: TGTGCCAGCAGCTCTTTCAGGGAAGAGACCCAGTACTTC

v_gene: TRBV5-4
d_gene: TRBD2
abundance: few
j_gene: TRBJ2-7
CDR3aa: CASSLGTSGSQTYEQYF
CDR3nt: TGTGCCAGCAGCTTGGGGACTAGCGGGTCCCAGACCTACGAGCAGTACTTC

v_gene: TRBV30
d_gene: -
abundance: -
j_gene: TRBJ1-1
CDR3aa: CAWITRVARWAFF
CDR3nt: TGTGCCTGGATTACTCGCGTCGCCAGGTGGGCTTTCTTT

v_gene: TRBV4-1
d_gene: TRBD1
abundance: few
j_gene: TRBJ2-2
CDR3aa: CASSQVAVRQGVFGELFF
CDR3nt: TGCGCCAGCAGCCAAGTCGCAGTGCGACAGGGGGTGTTCGGGGAGCTGTTTTTT